One and the same sample provided the 5 T cell receptor beta chains below, sequenced in a study of early T cells in non-severe SARS-CoV-2 infection. TCRdb re-called the 5' RACE reads through MiXCR, storing one row per CDR3 protein. The sample lists tens of thousands of distinct CDR3 sequences, roughly a tenth occurring once. Material: whole blood, obtained at baseline. These receptors all stem from an adult who was a healthcare worker with PCR-confirmed SARS-CoV-2 infection or an uninfected control (not recorded which).

This clonotype has at least ten counts. This chain connects TRBV7-2 to TRBJ2-7; D is unclear. V was cut by 4 bases and J by 0 bases, with 10 bases left in between. This CDR3 is 14 amino acids long. Germline-derived CDR1 and CDR2 are SGHTA and FQGNSA. This CDR3 reads CASSSEGNSYEQYF. CDR3 nucleotide sequence: TGTGCCAGCAGCTCCGAAGGGAACTCCTACGAGCAGTACTTC.

This rearrangement joins TRBV12-3 or TRBV12-4 to TRBJ1-2; no clear D gene. The length of the CDR3 is 12 residues. The V end lost 3 bases, the J end lost 4 bases, and 6 bases lay between the germline ends. The CDR3 DNA reads TGTGCCAGCAGTTTTGGTAGCTATGGCTACACCTTC. Translation gives CASSFGSYGYTF.

This clonotype has only a few counts. The rearrangement joins TRBV7-2 to TRBJ2-1; the D gene is possibly TRBD2 (6 bases). Germline CDR1 is SGHTA and CDR2 is FQGNSA. The CDR3 loop spans 14 amino acids. V was pared by 4 bases and J by 3 bases, with 10 bases between. The CDR3 DNA is TGTGCCAGCAGCTCCCGGGACTTCTACAATGAGCAGTTCTTC. Translation gives CASSSRDFYNEQFF.

The table lists this clonotype with a few counts. The chain employs TRBV7-9 and TRBJ1-1, with 7 positions matching TRBD1. Germline values: CDR1 SEHNR, CDR2 FQNEAQ (reference sequence). The CDR3 length is 13 residues. Trimming took 3 bases from V and 7 from J; bases not matched to a gene: 5. CDR3 in amino acids: CASSFRQGFEAFF. CDR3 sequence (DNA): TGTGCCAGCAGCTTCCGACAGGGCTTTGAAGCTTTCTTT.

This clonotype was seen ten or more times. The chain is built from TRBV12-3 or TRBV12-4 and TRBJ1-5, with 8 bases fitting TRBD1. CDR3 length equals 14 residues. Losses at the gene ends were 5 bases for V and 6 bases for J; bases not matched to a gene: 6. The CDR3: CASSPTGGGQPQHF. The CDR3 coding sequence is TGTGCCAGCAGTCCTACAGGGGGAGGTCAGCCCCAGCATTTT.